This entry describes one T cell receptor beta chain. What it recognizes is unknown. Donors each provided roughly 10 milliliters of peripheral blood. The data were taken from a study of blood T cells in healthy people across ages. Study-level information: The capture of about one barcoded beta molecule per two T cells was achieved by template switching. Points from the study as a whole: No conclusive comparison of naive versus antigen-experienced cells was possible with unsorted PBMCs.

The germline V gene has CDR1 ENHRY and CDR2 SYGVKD. CDR3 size: 14 residues. V was cut by 6 bases and J by 0 bases, with 9 bases left in between. Primers used in a second PCR of about 7 to 12 cycles were a sample-barcoded 5' primer and a J-beta primer mix. Each CDR3 protein gets one entry after TCRdb re-called the 5' RACE reads with MiXCR. The sample contains more than 650,000 distinct CDR3 sequences, 20% to 25% of which appear only once. V and J are TRBV10-3 and TRBJ2-1; a weak D match, TRBD1 (6 bases). The clonotype was recovered from a man in his 70s in good health. Sample: blood. The CDR3 DNA reads TGTGCCATCAGAGCAGGGGACTCCTACAATGAGCAGTTCTTC. Protein: CAIRAGDSYNEQFF.